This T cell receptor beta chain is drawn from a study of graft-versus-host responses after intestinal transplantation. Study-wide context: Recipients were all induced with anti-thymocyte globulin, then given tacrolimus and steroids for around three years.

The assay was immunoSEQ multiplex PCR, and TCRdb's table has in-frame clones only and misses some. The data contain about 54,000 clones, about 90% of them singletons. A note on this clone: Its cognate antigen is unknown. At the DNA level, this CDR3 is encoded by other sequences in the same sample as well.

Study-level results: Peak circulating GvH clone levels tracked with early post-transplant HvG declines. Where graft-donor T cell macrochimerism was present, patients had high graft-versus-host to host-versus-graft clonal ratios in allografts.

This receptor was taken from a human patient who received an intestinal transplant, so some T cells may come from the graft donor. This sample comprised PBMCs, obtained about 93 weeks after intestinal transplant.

The CDR3 DNA follows: TGTGCCAGCAGCGTAGGGACCTTCGCCAATGAAAAACTGTTTTTT. Protein sequence: CASSVGTFANEKLFF. The V call is TRBV9, the J call TRBJ1-4; no reliable D call. Trimming cost V 0 bases and J 5 bases, with 11 bases left between them. The germline gives CDR1 SGDLS, CDR2 YYNGEE. The CDR3 totals 15 residues.